Presented here are 13 T cell receptor beta chains from one specimen sequenced in a study of immune characterization of retroperitoneal liposarcoma. TCRdb re-called the PCR reads through MiXCR, storing one row per CDR3 protein. The profile covers some 9,600 distinct CDR3 sequences, with roughly 35% appearing a single time and 10% taken by the ten largest. The sequenced material came from tumor tissue. The receptors were sampled from a female donor with retroperitoneal liposarcoma.

The chain uses TRBV6-4 and TRBJ2-1, with 8 bases matching TRBD2. The CDR3 length is 15 residues. CDR1 and CDR2 (germline): MRHNA, SNTAGT. With 4 bases clipped from V and 3 bases from J, the junction kept 5 bases outside the gene matches. Here the CDR3 DNA reads TGTGCCAGCAGTGCGGGAGGGCAGGGCTACAATGAGCAGTTCTTC. It is translated as CASSAGGQGYNEQFF.

Of note for this clonotype: A read error is possible here, since a much larger clone lies one base away. The chain employs TRBV6-1 and TRBJ2-4; no firm D call. Germline V CDR1 and CDR2: MNHNS, SASEGT. This CDR3 has 15 residues. The V end lost 5 bases, the J end lost 12 bases, and 23 bases lay between the germline ends. CDR3 sequence (DNA): TGTGCCAGCAGTCCCCGGGTCGGATACTCCTACGATCAGTACTTC. Translation gives CASSPRVGYSYDQYF.

Within the sample, this clonotype is medium-sized. The chain has TRBV6-1 and TRBJ2-1; TRBD2 matches 7 bases. J lost 6 bases, V lost 7 bases, and 9 bases had no gene match. The CDR3 covers 14 residues. CDR1 and CDR2 (germline): MNHNS, SASEGT. The CDR3 DNA reads as TGTGCCAGCATTCCGGGGGGTGCGGTCAATGAGCAGTTCTTC. Translating gives CASIPGGAVNEQFF.

V is TRBV7-2 and J is TRBJ2-1; D is perhaps TRBD2 (6 bases). Germline V gives CDR1 SGHTA, CDR2 FQGNSA. V shed 1 base and J shed 1 base, with 11 bases lying between them. The CDR3 consists of 16 residues. The CDR3 bases are TGTGCCAGCAGCTTAGTATTAGCGGTTTCCTACAATGAGCAGTTCTTC. The encoded protein is CASSLVLAVSYNEQFF. The full variable domain, its missing parts supplied by reference TRBV7-2 and TRBJ2-1, is GAGVSQSPSNKVTEKGKDVELRCDPISGHTALYWYRQSLGQGLEFLIYFQGNSAPDKSGLPSDRFSAERTGGSVSTLTIQRTQQEDSAVYLCASSLVLAVSYNEQFFGPGTRLTVL.

This clonotype ranks as medium-sized. V and J are TRBV7-2 and TRBJ1-4; TRBD1 might be the D (6 bases). The CDR3 sequence is 15 residues long. The germline V gene encodes CDR1 SGHTA and CDR2 FQGNSA. V was trimmed by 5 bases and J by 7 bases, leaving 17 bases between them. Here the CDR3 reads CASSTMTGLGEKLFF. CDR3 nucleotide sequence: TGTGCCAGCAGCACGATGACAGGTTTGGGTGAAAAACTGTTTTTT. Filled out from reference TRBV7-2 and TRBJ1-4, the complete variable domain reads GAGVSQSPSNKVTEKGKDVELRCDPISGHTALYWYRQSLGQGLEFLIYFQGNSAPDKSGLPSDRFSAERTGGSVSTLTIQRTQQEDSAVYLCASSTMTGLGEKLFFGSGTQLSVL.

V gene TRBV6-1 combines with J gene TRBJ2-1; the match to TRBD1 covers 7 bases. Germline loops: CDR1 MNHNS, CDR2 SASEGT. With 6 bases clipped from V and 0 bases from J, the junction kept 2 bases outside the gene matches. The CDR3 has 14 residues. The CDR3 is CASRTGSSYNEQFF. Here the CDR3 DNA reads TGTGCCAGCAGGACAGGGAGCTCCTACAATGAGCAGTTCTTC.

This clonotype is medium-sized (0.01 to 0.1%). The CDR3 DNA sequence: TGTGCCAGCAGTGATTGGACTAGCGGGGTCCAGTACTTC. It specifies CASSDWTSGVQYF. This chain joins TRBV6-1 and TRBJ2-5, with 12 bases lining up with TRBD2. CDR3 size: 13 residues. Germline-derived CDR1 and CDR2 are MNHNS and SASEGT. The junction had 3 bases not matched to a gene; V was cut back by 3 bases and J by 10 bases.

The chain is built from TRBV6-1 and TRBJ2-1; no clear D gene. The last part of the DNA fits TRBJ2-7 better; the J call may be wrong. Germline V gene sequence: CDR1 MNHNS, CDR2 SASEGT. The CDR3 extends over 13 amino acids. The CDR3 loop reads CASRPVRNNEQYF. The CDR3 DNA sequence: TGTGCCAGCAGACCGGTCAGGAACAATGAGCAGTACTTC.

The V gene is TRBV6-6, the J gene TRBJ2-3; 9 bases are shared with TRBD1. The junction had 13 bases not matched to a gene; V was cut back by 0 bases and J by 3 bases. The length of the CDR3 is 19 residues. Germline CDR1 is MNHNY and CDR2 is SVGAGI (reference sequence). CDR3 residues: CASSYSGQGPPGKTDTQYF. DNA for the CDR3: TGTGCCAGCAGTTACTCGGGACAGGGCCCGCCGGGGAAGACAGATACGCAGTATTTT.

This clonotype was picked up one time. Because it lacks the conserved phenylalanine or tryptophan at the end, this CDR3 is likely a read error. This chain uses TRBV6-1 with TRBJ2-7, with 10 bases fitting TRBD2. The J call may be wrong; the DNA end is better matched by TRBJ2-1. The CDR3 sequence is 15 residues long. Looked up from germline, CDR1 is MNHNS and CDR2 is SASEGT. The CDR3 nucleotides read TGTGCCAGCAGTTCAACTAGCGGGGCGACCTACGAGCAGTTCTCC. Translation: CASSSTSGATYEQFS.

Only a few counts were recorded for this clonotype. The CDR3 sequence: CASRQGLVTGELFF. In DNA, the CDR3 is TGTGCCAGCAGACAGGGGCTGGTTACCGGGGAGCTGTTTTTT. The chain has TRBV27 and TRBJ2-2; 7 bases fit TRBD1. The V gene's germline CDR1 is MNHEY and CDR2 SMNVEV (reference sequence). There are 14 residues in the CDR3. Unmatched junction bases numbered 6, after V lost 6 bases and J lost 5 bases.

This clonotype was seen more than once but under ten times. This rearrangement joins TRBV6-1 to TRBJ2-2, with no clear D. Germline V lookup: CDR1 MNHNS, CDR2 SASEGT. The CDR3 loop spans 15 amino acids. Trimming shortened V by 2 bases and J by 3 bases, and 10 bases separated the two germline ends. CDR3 protein: CASSELEGDTGELFF. In nucleotides, the CDR3 is TGTGCCAGCAGTGAATTGGAAGGTGACACCGGGGAGCTGTTTTTT.

This clonotype is medium-sized (0.01 to 0.1%) in the sample. CDR3 in amino acids: CASSLDRGAGETQYF. The CDR3 DNA is TGTGCCAGCAGCTTAGATCGGGGGGCAGGGGAGACCCAGTACTTC. The chain has TRBV7-6 and TRBJ2-5; a weak D match, TRBD2 (7 bases). This CDR3 contains 15 residues. Per germline, CDR1 SGHVS and CDR2 FNYEAQ. V was pared by 1 base and J by 5 bases, with 14 bases between.